The 19 T cell receptor beta chains given below trace back to one sample, sequenced in a study of shared clonotypes between healthy human individuals. Libraries were prepared by immunoSEQ multiplex PCR; TCRdb keeps only in-frame clonotypes and omits some of them. The sample has under 1,100,000 clones; about three quarters are singletons. The sample consisted of memory CD4+ T cells sorted from blood. Specified subset: CD45RA-negative fraction. These receptors came from a man in his late teens or twenties in good health.

V gene TRBV7-6 combines with J gene TRBJ1-5, with D possibly TRBD1 on 5 matching bases. The germline CDR1 and CDR2 sequences are SGHVS and FNYEAQ. Trimming pared 5 bases from V and 4 bases from J, leaving 15 bases between. The CDR3 loop spans 15 amino acids. The CDR3 loop reads CASSPQARPNQPQHF. The DNA of the CDR3 is TGTGCCAGCAGCCCACAGGCCAGGCCTAATCAGCCCCAGCATTTT.

This chain joins TRBV4-1 and TRBJ1-2; no definite D call. CDR3 size: 15 residues. The V end lost 0 bases, the J end lost 0 bases, and 8 bases lay between the germline ends. The germline gives CDR1 MGHRA, CDR2 YSYEKL. CDR3 DNA sequence: TGCGCCAGCAGCCAAGACCCCACTACTAACTATGGCTACACCTTC. Encoded protein: CASSQDPTTNYGYTF.

This clone was counted only a few times. The rearrangement joins TRBV18 to TRBJ2-1; tentative D call: TRBD2 (7 bases). Trimming took 3 bases from V and 3 from J, leaving 15 bases between them. CDR3 length: 16 amino acids. Germline V gene sequence: CDR1 KGHSH, CDR2 LQKENI. CDR3 nucleotide sequence: TGTGCCAGCTCACCGACGGGGGGCGGGAGCTACAATGAGCAGTTCTTC. It yields the protein CASSPTGGGSYNEQFF.

The V and J genes are TRBV6-6 and TRBJ2-3; D is unclear. V was cut by 6 bases and J by 2 bases, with 9 bases left in between. Germline lookup yields CDR1 MNHNY and CDR2 SVGAGI (reference sequence). The CDR3 has 13 residues. This CDR3 reads CASRNRATDTQYF. CDR3 sequence (DNA): TGTGCCAGCAGAAACCGGGCCACAGATACGCAGTATTTT.

Worth noting for this clone: Other DNA sequences within the sample encode an identical CDR3. The chain employs TRBV30 and TRBJ1-2; maybe TRBD1 (6 bases). Germline lookup yields CDR1 GTSNPN and CDR2 SVGIG (reference sequence). Trimming shortened V by 0 bases and J by 6 bases, and 14 bases separated the two germline ends. The CDR3 extends over 14 amino acids. The CDR3, as DNA: TGTGCCTGGAGTGTACTTTGGGGGGCGCATGGCTACACCTTC. This sequence encodes CAWSVLWGAHGYTF.

This clone occurred a few times. The rearrangement links TRBV6-1 to TRBJ2-7, with 8 bases lining up with TRBD1. The CDR3 runs 15 residues. V was clipped by 5 bases and J by 2 bases; unmatched bases: 8. Germline V gives CDR1 MNHNS, CDR2 SASEGT. CDR3 in DNA: TGTGCCAGCAGTCAACCGACAGGGGTCCCCTACGAGCAGTACTTC. This translates into CASSQPTGVPYEQYF.

The genes are TRBV9 and TRBJ2-2; 9 bases are a match to TRBD1. V lost 4 bases, J lost 5 bases, and 6 bases stayed unmatched. The CDR3 spans 15 residues. The germline CDR1 and CDR2 sequences are SGDLS and YYNGEE. CDR3 residues: CASSPKTGGTGELFF. In DNA, the CDR3 is TGTGCCAGCAGCCCAAAGACAGGGGGAACCGGGGAGCTGTTTTTT.

V and J are TRBV5-4 and TRBJ1-1; 10 bases match TRBD1. The CDR3 contains 16 residues. Per germline, CDR1 SGHNT and CDR2 YYREEE (reference sequence). V lost 3 bases to trimming and J lost 3 bases; unmatched junction nucleotides: 8. The CDR3 bases are TGTGCCAGCAGCTCGGGACAGGGGTTGGGGGACACTGAAGCTTTCTTT. This codes for CASSSGQGLGDTEAFF.

The chain is built from TRBV27 and TRBJ1-2; possible D gene TRBD1, 6 bases. Germline assignment: CDR1 MNHEY and CDR2 SMNVEV (reference sequence). This CDR3 spans 15 amino acids. Deletions cut 4 bases from V and 4 bases from J, with 16 bases between. This CDR3 reads CASSSTGPLRYGYTF. CDR3 in DNA: TGTGCCAGCAGTTCTACAGGGCCGCTACGCTATGGCTACACCTTC.

As regards this clone: Within the sample, other DNA sequences also encode this same CDR3. The chain links TRBV30 to TRBJ2-5; D possibly corresponds to TRBD2 (5 bases). The ends were cut back, 2 bases at V and 2 bases at J, with 6 bases in the middle. Germline assignment: CDR1 GTSNPN and CDR2 SVGIG (reference sequence). The CDR3 has 12 amino acids. CDR3 sequence reads: CAWSPGQETQYF. CDR3 nucleotide sequence: TGTGCCTGGAGTCCGGGGCAAGAGACCCAGTACTTC. The full variable domain, with the rest looked up from reference TRBV30 and TRBJ2-5, is SQTIHQWPATLVQPVGSPLSLECTVEGTSNPNLYWYRQAAGRGLQLLFYSVGIGQISSEVPQNLSASRPQDRQFILSSKKLLLSDSGFYLCAWSPGQETQYFGPGTRLLVL.

The V call is TRBV6-5, the J call TRBJ2-5, with no clear D. Germline V CDR1 and CDR2: MNHEY, SVGAGI. The CDR3 contains 13 residues. The V end lost 5 bases, the J end lost 5 bases, and 12 bases lay between the germline ends. CDR3 in DNA: TGTGCCAGCAGTCCCTTCCACGGGGAGACCCAGTACTTC. Translated, it gives CASSPFHGETQYF.

V is TRBV9 and J is TRBJ2-7; D remains unclear. CDR1 is SGDLS and CDR2 is YYNGEE in the germline V gene. The CDR3 runs to 14 residues. Deletions cut 0 bases from V and 0 bases from J, with 7 bases between. This chain's CDR3 is CASSVGQSSYEQYF. The CDR3 nucleotides read TGTGCCAGCAGCGTAGGTCAAAGCTCCTACGAGCAGTACTTC.

V and J are TRBV5-4 and TRBJ1-2, with D tentatively TRBD1 (6 bases). CDR1 and CDR2 (germline): SGHNT, YYREEE (reference sequence). The ends were cut back, 2 bases at V and 5 bases at J, with 16 bases in the middle. The CDR3 sequence is 15 residues long. The CDR3 loop reads CASSFYHRDWYGYTF. CDR3 nucleotide sequence: TGTGCCAGCAGCTTTTATCACAGGGATTGGTATGGCTACACCTTC.

The chain links TRBV20-1 to TRBJ2-2; D is uncertain. This CDR3 is 11 amino acids long. The germline V gene encodes CDR1 DFQATT and CDR2 SNEGSKA (reference sequence). The DNA of the CDR3 is TGCAGCAGCCCTGAGGCCGGGGAGCTGTTTTTT. This sequence encodes CSSPEAGELFF.

This chain joins TRBV15 and TRBJ1-1; D gene uncertain. Trimming pared 0 bases from V and 6 bases from J, leaving 8 bases between. Germline values: CDR1 LNHNV, CDR2 YYDKDF (reference sequence). The CDR3 totals 13 residues. The CDR3 sequence: CATSRDRRAEAFF. CDR3 coding DNA: TGTGCCACCAGCAGAGACCGTCGAGCTGAAGCTTTCTTT.

This clone was seen only once. The rearrangement joins TRBV9 to TRBJ2-2, with TRBD1 matching over 9 bases. CDR1 and CDR2 (germline): SGDLS, YYNGEE. This CDR3 is 15 amino acids long. Trimming removed 4 bases from V and 4 bases from J; junction bases left unmatched: 5. The CDR3 loop reads CASSTTTGGTGELFF. The CDR3, as DNA: TGTGCCAGCAGCACGACGACAGGGGGCACCGGGGAGCTGTTTTTT.

The rearrangement links TRBV5-5 to TRBJ1-5; D might be TRBD1 (6 bases). CDR3 length: 14 residues. V lost 2 bases, J lost 4 bases, and 10 bases lay in between. CDR1 is SGHKS and CDR2 is YYEKEE in the germline V gene (reference sequence). CDR3: CASSLGGWNQPQHF. The CDR3 coding sequence is TGTGCCAGCAGCTTAGGGGGTTGGAATCAGCCCCAGCATTTT.

The chain couples TRBV6-1 to TRBJ1-4, with D tentatively TRBD1 (5 bases). The CDR3 has 14 amino acids. Trimming removed 6 bases at V and 0 bases at J, with 8 bases between. From germline, CDR1 is MNHNS and CDR2 SASEGT. CDR3 sequence reads: CASRVQATNEKLFF. CDR3 DNA sequence: TGTGCCAGCAGGGTACAGGCAACTAATGAAAAACTGTTTTTT.

V and J are TRBV7-6 and TRBJ2-3; TRBD2 matches at 11 bases. The CDR3 covers 16 residues. J gave up 3 bases and V 4 bases, and 6 bases lay outside the gene matches. Looked up from germline, CDR1 is SGHVS and CDR2 is FNYEAQ. CDR3 in DNA: TGTGCCAGCAGCTCACTAGCGGGAGTTGGGACAGATACGCAGTATTTT. Its protein product is CASSSLAGVGTDTQYF.